A selection of T cell receptor beta chains follows, all from one sample in a study of blood T cell repertoires in COVID-19. Data came from immunoSEQ multiplex PCR; TCRdb stores just in-frame clones and leaves some out. Among about 400,000 clones, around 87% were seen once, and the ten largest hold around 2.9%. Sequencing used peripheral blood. The receptor set was obtained from a human donor in a cohort sampled during active COVID-19. The CDR3 runs from the conserved cysteine through the conserved F or W. A D gene is named only where the DNA matches it firmly. The size field is filled for only some rows; it gives once, few, many or a size class.

>TRBV9|-|TRBJ2-5|-
CASSLVAQGQETQYF
TGTGCCAGCAGCCTCGTCGCCCAGGGTCAAGAGACCCAGTACTTC
>TRBV3-1/TRBV3-2|-|TRBJ1-3|TRBD1
CASSPDRASNTIYF
TGTGCCAGCAGCCCGGACAGGGCTTCAAACACCATATATTTT
>TRBV5-1|-|TRBJ1-1|TRBD1
CASSLSDRDGTAFF
TGCGCCAGCAGCTTGAGCGACAGGGACGGGACGGCTTTCTTT
>TRBV6-5|-|TRBJ2-7|-
CASNFRLTPYEQYF
TGTGCCAGCAATTTCCGACTCACGCCCTACGAGCAGTACTTC
>TRBV7-3|-|TRBJ2-3|-
CASSLKGGFTDTQYF
TGTGCCAGCAGCTTAAAGGGGGGGTTCACAGATACGCAGTATTTT
>TRBV7-9|-|TRBJ2-7|TRBD2
CASSSTSGGASYEQYF
TGTGCCAGCAGCTCGACTAGCGGGGGGGCAAGCTACGAGCAGTACTTC
>TRBV6-6|-|TRBJ2-7|-
CASSRGSYEQYF
TGTGCCAGCAGTAGGGGGTCCTACGAGCAGTACTTC
>TRBV9|-|TRBJ2-7|TRBD1
CASSGGQGSGEQYF
TGTGCCAGCAGCGGAGGACAGGGTTCGGGCGAGCAGTACTTC
>TRBV2|-|TRBJ2-5|TRBD2
CASSEALSGGAAETQYF
TGTGCCAGCAGTGAAGCGCTTAGCGGGGGGGCCGCAGAGACCCAGTACTTC
>TRBV19|-|TRBJ1-1|TRBD1
CASTLDRAAQSTEAFF
TGTGCCAGTACCCTGGACAGGGCCGCCCAGAGCACTGAAGCTTTCTTT
>TRBV23-1|-|TRBJ2-7|TRBD2
CASSQGFWGLARIRFKQYF
TGCGCCAGCAGTCAAGGGTTTTGGGGACTAGCGCGAATAAGGTTCAAGCAGTACTTC
>TRBV4-1|-|TRBJ1-5|-
CASSQDRTVNQPQHF
TGCGCCAGCAGCCAAGATAGGACAGTCAATCAGCCCCAGCATTTT
>TRBV30|-|TRBJ1-1|-
CAWSPGTEAFF
TGTGCCTGGAGCCCCGGCACTGAAGCTTTCTTT
>TRBV27|-|TRBJ2-7|TRBD2
CASSFLTSGGSYEQYF
TGTGCCAGCAGTTTCCTGACTAGCGGGGGCTCGTACGAGCAGTACTTC
>TRBV10-1|-|TRBJ2-2|-
CASSKDLNTGELFF
TGCGCCAGCAGTAAGGACTTAAACACCGGGGAGCTGTTTTTT
>TRBV2|-|TRBJ2-1|-
CASRAMIPSSYNEQFF
TGTGCCAGCAGAGCGATGATTCCCAGCTCCTACAATGAGCAGTTCTTC
>TRBV6-6|-|TRBJ1-6|-
CASSYYGFNSPLHF
TGTGCCAGCAGTTACTACGGGTTTAATTCACCCCTCCACTTT
>TRBV19|-|TRBJ2-5|-
CASSPPSVGLTPRETQYF
TGTGCCAGTAGTCCCCCTTCAGTGGGACTCACCCCTCGGGAGACCCAGTACTTC
>TRBV5-1|-|TRBJ2-2|TRBD1
CASRRDSNTGELFF
TGCGCCAGCAGACGGGACAGTAACACCGGGGAGCTGTTTTTT
>TRBV3-1/TRBV3-2|-|TRBJ2-3|-
CASSQSASTDTQYF
TGTGCCAGCAGCCAAAGCGCTAGCACAGATACGCAGTATTTT
>TRBV5-1|-|TRBJ2-5|-
CASSLEHGFETQYF
TGCGCCAGCAGCTTGGAGCACGGGTTCGAGACCCAGTACTTC
>TRBV18|-|TRBJ2-7|TRBD2
CASSPPSGGSYEQYF
TGTGCCAGCTCACCACCGTCGGGGGGCTCCTACGAGCAGTACTTC
>TRBV19|-|TRBJ2-7|-
CASSTRGQTPYEQYF
TGTGCCAGTAGTACCCGCGGACAGACACCCTACGAGCAGTACTTC
>TRBV9|-|TRBJ1-3|-
CASSVGRGSGNTIYF
TGTGCCAGCAGCGTAGGACGGGGCTCTGGAAACACCATATATTTT
>TRBV5-1|-|TRBJ1-2|-
CASSLAAGDGGYTF
TGCGCCAGCAGCTTGGCCGCAGGGGACGGCGGCTACACCTTC
>TRBV19|-|TRBJ1-5|TRBD1
CASRQQGDQPQHF
TGTGCCAGTAGACAACAGGGGGACCAGCCCCAGCATTTT
>TRBV19|-|TRBJ1-2|TRBD1
CASSIAPRDRASGYTF
TGTGCCAGTAGTATCGCTCCCCGGGACAGGGCGTCCGGCTACACCTTC
>TRBV18|-|TRBJ2-2|TRBD1
CASSSGTGDTGELFF
TGTGCCAGCTCATCCGGGACAGGGGACACCGGGGAGCTGTTTTTT
>TRBV30|-|TRBJ2-3|TRBD1
CAWSLDRSTDTQYF
TGTGCCTGGAGTTTGGACAGGAGCACAGATACGCAGTATTTT
>TRBV4-1|few|TRBJ1-1|-
CASSLNQRRGSPEAFF
TGCGCCAGCAGCCTGAATCAACGGAGAGGATCCCCTGAAGCTTTCTTT
>TRBV9|-|TRBJ2-3|TRBD2
CASSLGGGGAADTQYF
TGTGCCAGCAGCCTCGGGGGCGGGGGGGCGGCAGATACGCAGTATTTT
>TRBV7-8|-|TRBJ2-1|-
CASSTNRANEQFF
TGTGCCAGCAGCACAAACAGGGCTAATGAGCAGTTCTTC
>TRBV7-2|-|TRBJ1-1|-
CASSYRSSRSNTEAFF
TGTGCCAGCAGCTATCGGTCGAGCCGATCCAACACTGAAGCTTTCTTT
>TRBV7-3|-|TRBJ2-4|-
CASSLEAGGSNIQYF
TGTGCCAGCAGCTTAGAGGCGGGCGGGTCAAACATTCAGTACTTC
>TRBV2|-|TRBJ1-2|-
CASSDRGRASYGYTF
TGTGCCAGCAGTGACAGGGGACGAGCGAGCTATGGCTACACCTTC
>TRBV18|-|TRBJ1-3|TRBD1
CASSPQTGSGNTIYF
TGTGCCAGCTCACCACAGACAGGGTCTGGAAACACCATATATTTT
>TRBV29-1|-|TRBJ1-4|-
CSGADSLNEKLFF
TGCAGCGGTGCGGACAGCCTTAATGAAAAACTGTTTTTT
>TRBV28|few|TRBJ1-4|TRBD1
CASSYSRDRDIQTNEKLFF
TGTGCCAGCAGTTACTCACGGGACAGGGACATACAAACTAATGAAAAACTGTTTTTT
>TRBV28|-|TRBJ2-7|-
CASSSHVGAAYEQYF
TGTGCCAGCAGTTCCCACGTGGGGGCCGCCTACGAGCAGTACTTC
>TRBV2|-|TRBJ2-1|TRBD2
CASSVTGRDSYNEQFF
TGTGCCAGCAGTGTGACCGGGAGGGACTCCTACAATGAGCAGTTCTTC
>TRBV19|once|TRBJ2-1|TRBD1
CASRNRGDNEQFF
TGTGCCAGTAGGAACAGGGGTGACAATGAGCAGTTCTTC
>TRBV2|-|TRBJ2-3|-
CASAGVAADTQYF
TGTGCCAGCGCCGGAGTAGCGGCAGATACGCAGTATTTT